The rows below give T cell receptor beta chains drawn from one sample of a study of T cell responses to AZD1222 COVID-19 vaccine. Here immunoSEQ multiplex PCR was the method, and the copy in TCRdb shows in-frame clones only, minus some. The table has around 69,000 clones, less than 90% seen once. The starting material was peripheral blood, obtained on day 0 of AZD1222 vaccination. The receptors here all came from an adult in good health. Each CDR3 is given with its conserved first and last residue. The order of the fields is V gene, CDR3 protein.

v_gene: TRBV19
CDR3aa: CASSNPDSYQPQHF

v_gene: TRBV5-1
CDR3aa: CASSLDGQNSNQPQHF

v_gene: TRBV4-1
CDR3aa: CASSQRGSEQYF

v_gene: TRBV6-2/TRBV6-3
CDR3aa: CASSKTPDGAQHF

v_gene: TRBV7-9
CDR3aa: CASSADRYQETQYF

v_gene: TRBV6-5
CDR3aa: CASSPVGEIYEQYF

v_gene: TRBV10-1
CDR3aa: CAVCETGKEKLFF

v_gene: TRBV7-8
CDR3aa: CASSRGLAGVSYEQYF

v_gene: TRBV28
CDR3aa: CASIEPGPRYNEQFF

v_gene: TRBV6-6
CDR3aa: CASRDRGDQPQHF

v_gene: TRBV6-5
CDR3aa: CAVRGQANTEAFF

v_gene: TRBV11-2
CDR3aa: CASSPVSGTNGYTF

v_gene: TRBV6-5
CDR3aa: CASSFSSGGSYEQYF

v_gene: TRBV9
CDR3aa: CASSESPSPGSKYEQYF

v_gene: TRBV6-5
CDR3aa: CASSLEPTYEQYF

v_gene: TRBV5-1
CDR3aa: CASSFISSGANVLTF

v_gene: TRBV7-8
CDR3aa: CASRGDRVGVGEKLFF

v_gene: TRBV6-5
CDR3aa: CASSQNFVANTEAFF

v_gene: TRBV15
CDR3aa: CATSRGGRWDTEAFF

v_gene: TRBV19
CDR3aa: CASFPRGRQGAGGELFF

v_gene: TRBV9
CDR3aa: CASSVNRVGGGAFF

v_gene: TRBV2
CDR3aa: CATGQGLNYGYTF

v_gene: TRBV6-5
CDR3aa: CASRILDRGDSPLHF

v_gene: TRBV5-1
CDR3aa: CASREGPGGRWTEAFF

v_gene: TRBV4-1
CDR3aa: CASSHTPGGRNSPLHF

v_gene: TRBV24-1
CDR3aa: CAPSEESQHF

v_gene: TRBV2
CDR3aa: CASNLESYNEQFF

v_gene: TRBV6-2/TRBV6-3
CDR3aa: CASSRTGTAGHEQYF

v_gene: TRBV7-2
CDR3aa: CASSAGGYEQYF

v_gene: TRBV28
CDR3aa: CASRHLTGTPYEQYF

v_gene: TRBV14
CDR3aa: CASSQGDRGSYEQYF

v_gene: TRBV15
CDR3aa: CATSNRQGPNPYEQYF

v_gene: TRBV25-1
CDR3aa: CASSDPRGVNAEAFF

v_gene: TRBV4-1
CDR3aa: CASSQVRQGNSPLHF

v_gene: TRBV4-2
CDR3aa: CASSHPEGGNEQFF

v_gene: TRBV11-2
CDR3aa: CASTRRQRKYF

v_gene: TRBV7-9
CDR3aa: CASSGTVGSPLHF

v_gene: TRBV9
CDR3aa: CASSVGASGAYEQYF

v_gene: TRBV2
CDR3aa: CASYGLEETQYF

v_gene: TRBV15
CDR3aa: CATSRDSSGGSYEQYF